One and the same sample provided the 25 T cell receptor beta chains below, sequenced in a study of shared clonotypes between healthy human individuals. Sequencing used immunoSEQ multiplex PCR; TCRdb keeps in-frame clones, though not all of them. The profile shows some 79,000 clones, 62% of them singletons. The sample comprised memory CD8+ T cells sorted from blood. Subset specified: CD45RO+ cells pooled with CCR7-negative TemRA cells. The receptors were gathered from a man younger than 45 in good health.

This clone was seen more than once but under ten times. The V call is TRBV19, the J call TRBJ2-7, with TRBD2 matching 7 bases. The CDR3 totals 14 residues. Germline CDR1 LNHDA, CDR2 SQIVND (reference sequence). Trimming cost V 2 bases and J 3 bases; bases outside gene matches: 4. CDR3: CASSISGGDYEQYF. The CDR3 DNA reads as TGTGCCAGTAGTATATCGGGGGGTGACTACGAGCAGTACTTC.

V gene TRBV6-5 combines with J gene TRBJ1-2; D remains unclear. V dropped 6 bases and J dropped 0 bases, with 11 bases sitting between them. CDR1 MNHEY and CDR2 SVGAGI come from the germline V gene. The CDR3 runs to 14 residues. This CDR3 is CASSLGITNYGYTF. The DNA of the CDR3 is TGTGCCAGCAGCTTAGGGATAACTAACTATGGCTACACCTTC.

The CDR3 bases are TGTGCCAGCTACCGCCCCCAGGGAGCCAAAAACATTCAGTACTTC. It yields the protein CASYRPQGAKNIQYF. The chain joins TRBV2 to TRBJ2-4, with a weak D call TRBD1 (5 bases). Germline lookup yields CDR1 SNHLY and CDR2 FYNNEI. CDR3 size: 15 residues. V was trimmed by 8 bases and J by 0 bases, leaving 14 bases between them.

This clone occurred once. CDR3 nucleotide sequence: TGCGCCAGCAGCTTTGCCGGGACTAGCGGGAAGATAAATGAGCAGTTCTTC. This encodes CASSFAGTSGKINEQFF. The chain employs TRBV5-1 and TRBJ2-1; TRBD2 matches at 13 bases. The trim removed 2 bases at V and 7 bases at J, leaving 9 bases unmatched. Germline V gene sequence: CDR1 SGHRS, CDR2 YFSETQ. The CDR3 consists of 17 residues.

This chain joins TRBV9 and TRBJ2-5; D uncertain. Germline V lookup: CDR1 SGDLS, CDR2 YYNGEE. Trimming stripped 1 base from V and 2 bases from J, with 12 bases between. The CDR3 is 15 amino acids. DNA of the CDR3: TGTGCCAGCAGCGTACTAGGAACCCGACAAGAGACCCAGTACTTC. This gives the protein CASSVLGTRQETQYF.

The chain recombines TRBV2 with TRBJ1-1; 9 bases agree with TRBD1. Germline CDR1 and CDR2: SNHLY and FYNNEI. Trimming cost V 7 bases and J 0 bases; bases outside gene matches: 21. The CDR3 runs 20 residues. In DNA, the CDR3 is TGTGCCAGCAACGGGGACAGGGATAATCCCATTCAAACAATGAACACTGAAGCTTTCTTT. This translates into CASNGDRDNPIQTMNTEAFF.

The chain carries TRBV6-4 and TRBJ2-1; possibly TRBD1 or TRBD2 for D (5 bases each). Trimming removed 4 bases at V and 4 bases at J, with 14 bases between. This CDR3 is 15 amino acids long. Germline loops: CDR1 MRHNA, CDR2 SNTAGT. The CDR3 is CASSAGTVDYNEQFF. The CDR3 region has the DNA TGTGCCAGCAGTGCGGGGACGGTAGATTACAATGAGCAGTTCTTC.

This clone occurred a few times. The chain couples TRBV5-6 to TRBJ2-1; 7 bases are shared with TRBD2. The ends lost 0 bases at V and 4 bases at J; junction bases unmatched: 10. The CDR3 contains 17 residues. The germline V gene encodes CDR1 SGHDT and CDR2 YYEEEE. This chain's CDR3 is CASSLARRLAVYNEQFF. The CDR3, as DNA: TGTGCCAGCAGCTTGGCCAGAAGACTAGCAGTATACAATGAGCAGTTCTTC.

In this sample, this clone turned up a few times. V gene TRBV5-1 combines with J gene TRBJ2-5; 10 bases are shared with TRBD2. The V segment lost 3 bases and the J segment 4 bases; nucleotides outside the gene matches: 3. This CDR3 is 14 amino acids long. Germline values: CDR1 SGHRS, CDR2 YFSETQ. CDR3 sequence: CASSSGTSAETQYF. CDR3 nucleotides: TGCGCCAGCAGCTCCGGGACTAGCGCAGAGACCCAGTACTTC. Supplemented by reference TRBV5-1 and TRBJ2-5, the full variable domain reads KAGVTQTPRYLIKTRGQQVTLSCSPISGHRSVSWYQQTPGQGLQFLFEYFSETQRNKGNFPGRFSGRQFSNSRSEMNVSTLELGDSALYLCASSSGTSAETQYFGPGTRLLVL.

A few counts support this clone. The V call is TRBV4-1, the J call TRBJ1-4; weak D call: TRBD1 (6 bases). CDR1 and CDR2 from the germline V gene are MGHRA and YSYEKL. V lost 4 bases to trimming and J lost 7 bases, with 19 bases between them. The CDR3 is 16 residues long. The CDR3 nucleotides read TGCGCCAGCAGCCCTAGGTCGGGGGCCCGGGGTGAAAAACTGTTTTTT. The encoded protein is CASSPRSGARGEKLFF.

J is TRBJ2-7 and V is TRBV6-5, with a weak D call TRBD1 (6 bases). The CDR3 covers 14 residues. Trimming took off 6 bases at V and 3 bases at J, with 15 bases between the two ends. Germline CDR1 MNHEY, CDR2 SVGAGI. CDR3 loop: CASRGSGQSYEQYF. The CDR3 bases are TGTGCCAGCAGGGGATCTGGACAGAGCTACGAGCAGTACTTC.

In its sample, this clone was seen a few times. The chain carries TRBV6-1 and TRBJ2-7, with 12 bases lining up with TRBD1. CDR3 length equals 15 residues. Germline trimming cut 2 bases from V and 6 bases from J; bases unmatched to any gene: 5. CDR1 MNHNS and CDR2 SASEGT come from the germline V gene. CDR3 region: CASSETGTGGLEQYF. CDR3 DNA sequence: TGTGCCAGCAGTGAAACTGGGACAGGGGGCCTCGAGCAGTACTTC.

This chain links TRBV18 with TRBJ2-5; possibly TRBD2 for D (6 bases). The germline gives CDR1 KGHSH, CDR2 LQKENI. With 0 bases removed from V and 8 bases from J, the gap between germline ends came to 13 bases. The CDR3 extends over 14 amino acids. Written as DNA, the CDR3 is TGTGCCAGCTCACCACCCCGGGAGAAAGGAACCCAGTACTTC. Residues: CASSPPREKGTQYF.

The chain joins TRBV10-2 to TRBJ2-7; 9 bases map to TRBD1. V was pared by 6 bases and J by 3 bases, with 9 bases of the junction left unmatched. Germline CDR1 reads WSHSY; CDR2 reads SAAADI. This CDR3 contains 15 residues. CDR3 coding DNA: TGCGCCAGCAGGAGGTTGGGACAGGGCGGCTACGAGCAGTACTTC. Amino acids: CASRRLGQGGYEQYF.

The sample holds a few counts of this clone. V and J are TRBV6-5 and TRBJ1-4, with 7 positions matching TRBD1. J was trimmed by 7 bases and V by 2 bases; bases with no gene match: 4. Germline assignment: CDR1 MNHEY and CDR2 SVGAGI. The CDR3 sequence is 14 residues long. CDR3 nucleotides: TGTGCCAGCAGTTACCAAGGGACAGCTGAAAAACTGTTTTTT. Its translation is CASSYQGTAEKLFF.

This clone was counted ten times or more. The chain joins TRBV9 to TRBJ2-5; D unclear. The CDR3 spans 16 residues. V dropped 0 bases and J dropped 2 bases, with 14 bases sitting between them. From germline, CDR1 is SGDLS and CDR2 YYNGEE. The CDR3 is CASSVEDRGRQETQYF. CDR3 nucleotide sequence: TGTGCCAGCAGCGTAGAAGATCGTGGTCGGCAAGAGACCCAGTACTTC. The full variable domain, completed using reference TRBV9 and TRBJ2-5, is DSGVTQTPKHLITATGQRVTLRCSPRSGDLSVYWYQQSLDQGLQFLIQYYNGEERAKGNILERFSAQQFPDLHSELNLSSLELGDSALYFCASSVEDRGRQETQYFGPGTRLLVL.

This clone was picked up one time. J is TRBJ2-3 and V is TRBV5-1; D may correspond to TRBD1 or TRBD2 (5 bases each). Germline values: CDR1 SGHRS, CDR2 YFSETQ. The CDR3 is 16 amino acids. Trimming removed 3 bases from V and 1 base from J, with 15 bases in between. The CDR3 sequence: CASSSHPGRRTDTQYF. The CDR3 DNA sequence: TGCGCCAGCAGCTCGCACCCGGGACGGCGCACAGATACGCAGTATTTT.

This clone was detected only once. The chain combines TRBV18 with TRBJ2-7; 12 nucleotides match TRBD2. Unmatched junction bases numbered 3, after V lost 3 bases and J lost 3 bases. Looked up from germline, CDR1 is KGHSH and CDR2 is LQKENI. The CDR3 spans 15 residues. Here the CDR3 reads CASSPGLAGVYEQYF. The CDR3 coding sequence is TGTGCCAGCTCACCGGGACTAGCGGGCGTCTACGAGCAGTACTTC.

This chain joins TRBV28 and TRBJ2-7; D may be TRBD1 (6 bases). Germline CDR1 is MDHEN and CDR2 is SYDVKM. The V end lost 7 bases, the J end lost 2 bases, and 15 bases lay between the germline ends. The length of the CDR3 is 14 residues. For the CDR3, the DNA is TGTGCCAGCACCCCTCGGACAGCTACCTACGAGCAGTACTTC. This translates into CASTPRTATYEQYF.

The chain carries TRBV21-1 and TRBJ1-4; the table's D call TRBD1 went unverified against the DNA. TRBV21-1 is classified as a pseudogene. This CDR3 is 15 amino acids long. CDR3 DNA sequence: TGTGCCAGCAGCAACCAGACAGTAAATAATGAAAAACTGTTTTTT. It translates to CASSNQTVNNEKLFF.

This clone showed up many times. This chain uses TRBV10-3 with TRBJ2-1; TRBD1 aligns across 10 bases. Looked up from germline, CDR1 is ENHRY and CDR2 is SYGVKD. The ends lost 3 bases at V and 8 bases at J; junction bases unmatched: 10. The CDR3 sequence is 16 residues long. The CDR3: CAISDRDRGTGDEQFF. The CDR3 DNA sequence: TGTGCCATCAGTGACCGGGACAGGGGAACAGGGGATGAGCAGTTCTTC.

This clone was seen a few times. The rearrangement links TRBV7-2 to TRBJ1-1; D gene unclear. The CDR3 length is 13 residues. From germline, CDR1 is SGHTA and CDR2 FQGNSA. Trimming shortened V by 3 bases and J by 4 bases, and 9 bases separated the two germline ends. CDR3: CASSFSVSTEAFF. In DNA, the CDR3 is TGTGCCAGCAGCTTTAGTGTCAGCACTGAAGCTTTCTTT. Supplemented by reference TRBV7-2 and TRBJ1-1, the full variable domain reads GAGVSQSPSNKVTEKGKDVELRCDPISGHTALYWYRQSLGQGLEFLIYFQGNSAPDKSGLPSDRFSAERTGGSVSTLTIQRTQQEDSAVYLCASSFSVSTEAFFGQGTRLTVV.

The gene calls are TRBV6-4 and TRBJ1-5; D call uncertain. CDR1 is MRHNA, CDR2 SNTAGT, per germline. There are 14 residues in the CDR3. The germline V and J ends were trimmed by 3 bases and 3 bases, with 9 bases remaining between them. CDR3 residues: CASSDSGSNQPQHF. Here the CDR3 DNA reads TGTGCCAGCAGTGATTCCGGGTCCAATCAGCCCCAGCATTTT.

This chain connects TRBV5-6 to TRBJ2-3, with D possibly TRBD2 on 6 matching bases. The germline CDR1 and CDR2 sequences are SGHDT and YYEEEE. The CDR3 has 17 amino acids. V was pared by 3 bases and J by 5 bases, with 22 bases between. CDR3 loop: CASSSIRGSRLLDTQYF. CDR3 bases: TGTGCCAGCAGCTCCATCCGGGGGAGTCGGCTTCTAGATACGCAGTATTTT.

The V gene is TRBV19, the J gene TRBJ2-1; D might be TRBD2 (5 bases). Trimming removed 2 bases at V and 0 bases at J, with 11 bases between. The V gene's germline CDR1 is LNHDA and CDR2 SQIVND (reference sequence). The CDR3 is made up of 16 amino acids. CDR3 region: CASSISGWSSYNEQFF. Written as DNA, the CDR3 is TGTGCCAGTAGTATAAGCGGCTGGAGCTCCTACAATGAGCAGTTCTTC.